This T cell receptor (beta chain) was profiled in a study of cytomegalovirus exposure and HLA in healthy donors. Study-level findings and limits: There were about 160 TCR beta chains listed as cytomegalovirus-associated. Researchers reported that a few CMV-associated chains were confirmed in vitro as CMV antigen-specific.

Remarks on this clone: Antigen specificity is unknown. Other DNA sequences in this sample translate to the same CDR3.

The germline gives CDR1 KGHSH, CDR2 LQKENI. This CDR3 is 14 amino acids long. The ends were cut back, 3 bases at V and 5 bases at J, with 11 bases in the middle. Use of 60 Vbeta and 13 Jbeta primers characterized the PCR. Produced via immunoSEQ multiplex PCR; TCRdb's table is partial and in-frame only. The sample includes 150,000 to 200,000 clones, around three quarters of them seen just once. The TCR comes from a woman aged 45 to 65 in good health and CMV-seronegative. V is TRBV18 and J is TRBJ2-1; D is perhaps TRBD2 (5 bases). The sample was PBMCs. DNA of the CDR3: TGTGCCAGCTCACCGCTTACTAGAAACAATGAGCAGTTCTTC. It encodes CASSPLTRNNEQFF.